Below, 2 T cell receptor beta chains from the same sample are listed, as sequenced in a study of T cell responses to AZD1222 COVID-19 vaccine listed by TCRdb under 2021. The sample's time point label, decoded: baseline before first vaccination. Libraries were constructed by the immunoSEQ multiplex PCR assay. Entries here come from immuneACCESS through TCRdb and include only in-frame sequences with V and J called. Some clones fail to appear in such tables; in the studies checked, an unresolved V gene covers under half of the shortfall, and the cause of the remainder is unknown. Recorded for this sample are around 180,000 clones; 90% of them occurred a single time. Jointly, the top ten make up less than 3% of the sample. The material sequenced was peripheral blood, taken on day 0 of AZD1222 vaccination. The source is an adult in good health.

The chain employs TRBV3-1 (or the pseudogene TRBV3-2) and TRBJ1-2; tentatively, D is TRBD1 (5 bases). Germline assignment: CDR1 LGHDT and CDR2 YNNKEL (reference sequence). Trimming cost V 1 base and J 4 bases, with 7 bases left between them. CDR3 length: 13 amino acids. The CDR3 bases are TGTGCCAGCAGCCAAGGACAGCCCTATGGCTACACCTTC. Translating gives CASSQGQPYGYTF.

The V and J genes are TRBV27 and TRBJ2-5, with D possibly matching TRBD1 (6 bases). The CDR3 runs to 15 residues. V shed 5 bases and J shed 5 bases, with 18 bases lying between them. CDR1 MNHEY and CDR2 SMNVEV come from the germline V gene (reference sequence). The CDR3 loop reads CASSDARGLGETQYF. The CDR3 region has the DNA TGTGCCAGCAGTGACGCCAGGGGTCTGGGGGAGACCCAGTACTTC.